Listed below are T cell receptor beta chains from one sample, sequenced in a study of shared clonotypes between healthy human individuals. Sequenced by immunoSEQ multiplex PCR; TCRdb stores in-frame clones only, minus some. The sample includes about half a million clones, about 85% of them seen just once. Material for sequencing was PBMCs. All receptors derive from a middle-aged woman in good health. Some clones in this sample may be carry-over from other donors' samples. The CDR3 runs from the conserved cysteine through the conserved F or W. The order of the fields is J gene, D gene, V gene, clone size, CDR3 DNA, CDR3 protein. A D gene is named only where the DNA matches it firmly. Clone size, where shown, is once, few, many, or a class for clones that have expanded.

TRBJ1-1,NA,TRBV18,NA,TGTGCCAGCTCACCACCGGCCAAAAACACTGAAGCTTTCTTT,CASSPPAKNTEAFF
TRBJ2-1,NA,TRBV5-1,NA,TGCGCCAGCAGCATGGGGGGAGACCCCTATGGCGATGAGCAGTTCTTC,CASSMGGDPYGDEQFF
TRBJ1-2,TRBD1,TRBV7-2,NA,TGTGCCAGCAGCTCAGCAGGGGGCGGCTATGGCTACACCTTC,CASSSAGGGYGYTF
TRBJ2-3,TRBD2,TRBV7-9,NA,TGTGCCAGCAGCACCCGACTAGCGGGAGATGATACGCAGTATTTT,CASSTRLAGDDTQYF
TRBJ2-7,TRBD2,TRBV15,NA,TGCGCCACACGCACTAGCGGGAGGTACGAGCAGTACTTC,CATRTSGRYEQYF
TRBJ2-2,TRBD2,TRBV11-1,NA,TGTGCCAGCGCCCTAGCGGGAGGGTCCCACACCGGGGAGCTGTTTTTT,CASALAGGSHTGELFF
TRBJ2-7,NA,TRBV5-3,NA,TGTGCCAGCAGCCAAGGGGAGGGGGAATACGCCGAGCAGTACTTC,CASSQGEGEYAEQYF
TRBJ2-3,NA,TRBV7-9,NA,TGTGCCAGCAGCTTAGATTTGGGTCGGGCAGATACGCAGTATTTT,CASSLDLGRADTQYF
TRBJ1-3,NA,TRBV30,NA,TGTGCCTGGAGTGTACGTGCGACAGGCTCTGGAAACACCATATATTTT,CAWSVRATGSGNTIYF
TRBJ2-5,NA,TRBV6-6,few,TGTGCCAGCAGTTACTCGATGGATTCTCCCGAAAACTTGTACTTC,CASSYSMDSPENLYF
TRBJ2-7,NA,TRBV5-1,NA,TGCGCCAGCAGCTTCCAGGCCGGGTCGGGGGAGCAGTACTTC,CASSFQAGSGEQYF
TRBJ2-3,TRBD2,TRBV28,NA,TGTGCCAGCAGTTCCGGGACTAGCCCAGATACGCAGTATTTT,CASSSGTSPDTQYF
TRBJ2-7,NA,TRBV7-2,NA,TGTGCCAGCAGCTTATCTCTGGCTAGGTCAGGGTCGAAGTACTTC,CASSLSLARSGSKYF
TRBJ2-4,NA,TRBV19,NA,TGTGCCAGTAGTCCCCGACGCAAAAACATTCAGTACTTC,CASSPRRKNIQYF
TRBJ2-7,NA,TRBV5-1,NA,TGCGCCAGCAGCCCCCCCGTAAGCTACGAGCAGTACTTC,CASSPPVSYEQYF
TRBJ2-2,TRBD2,TRBV4-2,NA,TGTGCCAGCAGCCACTCCTCGAGCGGGAGGGTCACCGGGGAGCTGTTTTTT,CASSHSSSGRVTGELFF
TRBJ2-7,TRBD2,TRBV15,NA,TGTGCCACCAGCCAAACGACTAGCGGGAGGGACTACGAGCAGTACTTC,CATSQTTSGRDYEQYF
TRBJ2-7,NA,TRBV28,NA,TGTGCCAGCAGTTCCTCTCCTGGGACCACCGATAAGGCCGAGCAGTACTTC,CASSSSPGTTDKAEQYF
TRBJ2-2,NA,TRBV14,NA,TGTGCCAGCAGCCAACCACAGGGTTTCACCGGGGAGCTGTTTTTT,CASSQPQGFTGELFF
TRBJ1-5,TRBD1,TRBV7-8,NA,TGTGCCAGCAGCTTAGTTGAGGGGGCGGGTGCTTTTCAGCCCCAGCATTTT,CASSLVEGAGAFQPQHF
TRBJ1-5,NA,TRBV28,NA,TGTGCCAGCAGCGGACAGCTTAGCAATCAGCCCCAGCATTTT,CASSGQLSNQPQHF
TRBJ2-5,NA,TRBV19,NA,TGTGCCAGTAGAGGCCTGGGAGAGACCCAGTACTTC,CASRGLGETQYF
TRBJ2-1,TRBD2,TRBV30,NA,TGTGCCTGGGGCCGGACTAGCGGGACTGAGCAGTTCTTC,CAWGRTSGTEQFF
TRBJ1-5,NA,TRBV5-1,NA,TGCGCCAGCAGCTTGGAGGGCCCGGGTCAGCCCCAGCATTTT,CASSLEGPGQPQHF
TRBJ1-1,TRBD1,TRBV11-3,once,TGTGCCAGCAGCTTAGGAGGGGGCATGAACACTGAAGCTTTCTTT,CASSLGGGMNTEAFF
TRBJ2-3,TRBD1,TRBV5-4,NA,TGTGCCAGCAGCTCCCAACCGGGACAGGGGGTTCATACGCAGTATTTT,CASSSQPGQGVHTQYF
TRBJ1-3,NA,TRBV28,NA,TGTGCCAGCAGTGCCCCGGGGGCAGGTCCTGGAAACACCATATATTTT,CASSAPGAGPGNTIYF
TRBJ2-6,TRBD2,TRBV4-2,once,TGTGCCAGCAGCCAAGTCGGCGGGAGGAGCTCTGGGGCCAACGTCCTGACTTTC,CASSQVGGRSSGANVLTF
TRBJ2-2,TRBD1,TRBV5-1,few,TGCGCCAGCAGCTTGCCCGTCGCCGCAGGGGGAACCGGGGAGCTGTTTTTT,CASSLPVAAGGTGELFF
TRBJ2-7,TRBD2,TRBV9,NA,TGTGCCAGCAGCCCCGCTAGCGGGAGTAGGTACGAGCAGTACTTC,CASSPASGSRYEQYF
TRBJ2-3,NA,TRBV6-6,once,TGTGCCAGCAGTCCCGGGATAGATACGCAGTATTTT,CASSPGIDTQYF
TRBJ2-5,TRBD1,TRBV14,NA,TGTGCCAGCAGCCGAGGGACAGGGGCCAGCGGGACCCAGTACTTC,CASSRGTGASGTQYF
TRBJ1-1,TRBD1,TRBV6-6,NA,TGTGCCAGCAGATCCGGACAGGCGAACACTGAAGCTTTCTTT,CASRSGQANTEAFF